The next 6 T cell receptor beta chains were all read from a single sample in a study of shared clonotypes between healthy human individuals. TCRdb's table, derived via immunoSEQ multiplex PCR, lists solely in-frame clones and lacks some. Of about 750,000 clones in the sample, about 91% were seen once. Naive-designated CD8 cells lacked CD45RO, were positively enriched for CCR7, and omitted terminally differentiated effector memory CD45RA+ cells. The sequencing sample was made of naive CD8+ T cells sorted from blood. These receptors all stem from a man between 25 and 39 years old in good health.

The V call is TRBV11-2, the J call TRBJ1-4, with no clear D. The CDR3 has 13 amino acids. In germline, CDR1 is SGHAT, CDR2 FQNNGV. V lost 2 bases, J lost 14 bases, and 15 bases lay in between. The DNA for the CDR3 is TGTGCCAGCAGCTTATCGACGGAACAAACGCTGTTTTTT. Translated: CASSLSTEQTLFF. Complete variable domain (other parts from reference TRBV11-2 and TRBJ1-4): EAGVAQSPRYKIIEKRQSVAFWCNPISGHATLYWYQQILGQGPKLLIQFQNNGVVDDSQLPKDRFSAERLKGVDSTLKIQPAKLEDSAVYLCASSLSTEQTLFFGSGTQLSVL.

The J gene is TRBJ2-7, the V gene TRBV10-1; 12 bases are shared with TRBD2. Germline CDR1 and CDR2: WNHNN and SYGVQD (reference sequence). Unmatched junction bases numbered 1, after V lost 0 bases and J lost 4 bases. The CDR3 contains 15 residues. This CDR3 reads CASSESLAGGYEQYF. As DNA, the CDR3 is TGCGCCAGCAGTGAGTCCCTAGCGGGAGGGTACGAGCAGTACTTC.

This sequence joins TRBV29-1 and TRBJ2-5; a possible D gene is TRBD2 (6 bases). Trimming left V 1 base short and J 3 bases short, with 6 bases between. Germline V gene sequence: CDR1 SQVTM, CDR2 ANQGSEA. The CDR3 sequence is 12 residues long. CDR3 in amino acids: CSVEGGEETQYF. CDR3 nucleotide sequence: TGCAGCGTTGAAGGGGGGGAAGAGACCCAGTACTTC.

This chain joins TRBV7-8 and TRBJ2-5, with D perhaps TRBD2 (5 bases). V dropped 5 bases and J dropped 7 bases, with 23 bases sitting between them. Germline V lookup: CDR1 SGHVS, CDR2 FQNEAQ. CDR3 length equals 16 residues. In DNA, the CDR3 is TGTGCCAGCAGCGGACGCCTAGCAGACAATACGGGGACCCAGTACTTC. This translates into CASSGRLADNTGTQYF.

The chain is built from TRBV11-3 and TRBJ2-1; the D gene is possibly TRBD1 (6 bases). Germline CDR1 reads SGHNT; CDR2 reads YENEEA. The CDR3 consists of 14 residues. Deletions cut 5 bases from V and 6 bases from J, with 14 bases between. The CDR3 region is CASSVNRVGNEQFF. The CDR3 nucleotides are TGTGCCAGCAGCGTCAACAGGGTCGGCAATGAGCAGTTCTTC.

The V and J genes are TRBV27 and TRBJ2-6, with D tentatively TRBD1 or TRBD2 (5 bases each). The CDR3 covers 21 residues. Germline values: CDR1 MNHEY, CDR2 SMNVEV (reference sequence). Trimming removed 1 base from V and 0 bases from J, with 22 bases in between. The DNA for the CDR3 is TGTGCCAGCAGTTTATATCAGGTATTAGGGACCGCGGGCTCTGGGGCCAACGTCCTGACTTTC. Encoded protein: CASSLYQVLGTAGSGANVLTF.